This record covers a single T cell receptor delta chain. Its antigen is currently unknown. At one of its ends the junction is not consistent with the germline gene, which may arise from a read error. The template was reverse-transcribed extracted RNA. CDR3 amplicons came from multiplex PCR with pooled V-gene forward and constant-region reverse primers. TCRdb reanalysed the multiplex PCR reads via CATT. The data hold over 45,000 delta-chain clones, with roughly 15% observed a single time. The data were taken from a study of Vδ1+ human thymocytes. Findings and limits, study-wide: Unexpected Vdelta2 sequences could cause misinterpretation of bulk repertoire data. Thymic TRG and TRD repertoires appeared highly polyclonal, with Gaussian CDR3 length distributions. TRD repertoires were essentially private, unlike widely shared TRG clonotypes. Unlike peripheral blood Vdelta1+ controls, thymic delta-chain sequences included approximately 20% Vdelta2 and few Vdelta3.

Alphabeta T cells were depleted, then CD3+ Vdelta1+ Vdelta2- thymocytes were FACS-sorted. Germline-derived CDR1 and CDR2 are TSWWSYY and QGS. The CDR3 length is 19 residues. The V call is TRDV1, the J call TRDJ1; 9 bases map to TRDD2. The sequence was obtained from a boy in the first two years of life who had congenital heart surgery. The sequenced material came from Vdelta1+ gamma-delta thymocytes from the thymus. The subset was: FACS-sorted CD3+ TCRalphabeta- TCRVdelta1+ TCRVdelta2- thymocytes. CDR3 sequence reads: CALGELRCLPTPRGDKPIF. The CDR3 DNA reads TGTGCTCTTGGGGAACTCCGATGCCTTCCTACGCCCCGGGGAGATAAACCCATCTTT.